The rows below give T cell receptor beta chains drawn from one sample of a study of cytomegalovirus exposure and HLA in healthy donors. Generated by immunoSEQ multiplex PCR, the TCRdb table keeps only in-frame clones and is missing some. The sample records 150,000 to 200,000 clones, roughly three quarters being singletons. The sample consisted of PBMCs. These receptors were collected from a woman in her thirties or forties in good health and CMV-seronegative. Each CDR3 is given without its conserved first and last residue. Fields, in order: J gene, V gene, CDR3 protein.

TRBJ2-1	TRBV9	ASSQRGELYNEQF
TRBJ1-1	TRBV6-5	ASGRGSPNTEAF
TRBJ2-3	TRBV11-2	ASSTLHRTDTQY
TRBJ2-5	TRBV2	ASTGPGQIQETQY
TRBJ1-3	TRBV7-2	ASSLARTGVSGGNTIY
TRBJ1-4	TRBV7-9	ASSLGQGTNEKLF
TRBJ2-1	TRBV9	ASSAHLRVDNEQF
TRBJ2-5	TRBV7-2	ASSLGGRLQETQY
TRBJ2-6	TRBV4-3	ASSPETGTGANVLT
TRBJ2-7	TRBV13	ASSWGGLNPTYEQY
TRBJ2-5	TRBV28	ASSFAQRQETQY
TRBJ2-1	TRBV2	ASNRLNYNEQF
TRBJ1-1	TRBV4-1	ASSQGGGTGTEAF
TRBJ1-3	TRBV4-1	ASSLRQASSGNTIY
TRBJ2-3	TRBV6-4	ASSVLAGGPDTQY
TRBJ1-1	TRBV7-9	ASSLVLLAEAF
TRBJ2-3	TRBV13	ASSLGGGRSTDTQY
TRBJ2-7	TRBV5-5	ASSPPRGYEQY